This TCR beta chain is from a study of PD-1 blockade in classical Hodgkin lymphoma. The V gene lost 4 bases and the J gene lost 0 bases, with 10 bases spanning the gap. The CDR3 covers 16 residues. Germline values: CDR1 LNHDA, CDR2 SQIVND (reference sequence). This sample's time point: cycle 4 day 1 (C4D1), after more than five weeks of nivolumab. Relapse was seen in all patients after autologous stem cell transplantation, and brentuximab vedotin exposure was variable. Researchers used magnetic negative selection to pull out pure CD4+ T cells from thawed PBMCs. TCRdb keeps only in-frame clones here, not all; method: immunoSEQ multiplex PCR. The repertoire has 20,000 to 25,000 clones, 80% of them found once; the top ten carry approximately 2.8%.

This receptor was taken from a human donor with classical Hodgkin lymphoma. The sample in question was CD4+ T cells from blood, obtained before the fourth cycle of nivolumab. The chain has TRBV19 and TRBJ2-6; D uncertain. The DNA of the CDR3 is TGTGCCAGTAGTACGGGTACGATCTCTGGGGCCAACGTCCTGACTTTC. Protein product: CASSTGTISGANVLTF. The full variable domain, completed using reference TRBV19 and TRBJ2-6, is DGGITQSPKYLFRKEGQNVTLSCEQNLNHDAMYWYRQDPGQGLRLIYYSQIVNDFQKGDIAEGYSVSREKKESFPLTVTSAQKNPTAFYLCASSTGTISGANVLTFGAGSRLTVL.